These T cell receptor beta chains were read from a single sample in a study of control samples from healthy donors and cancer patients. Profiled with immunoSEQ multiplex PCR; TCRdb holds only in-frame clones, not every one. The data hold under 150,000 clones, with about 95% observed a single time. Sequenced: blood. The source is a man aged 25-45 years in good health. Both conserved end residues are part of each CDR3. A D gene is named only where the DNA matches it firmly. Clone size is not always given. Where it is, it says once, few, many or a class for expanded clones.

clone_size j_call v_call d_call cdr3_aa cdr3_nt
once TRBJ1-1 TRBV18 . CASSARARGDEAFF TGTGCCAGCTCGGCCCGTGCCAGGGGAGATGAAGCTTTCTTT
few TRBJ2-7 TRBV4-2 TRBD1 CASSQGTGFTYEQYF TGTGCCAGCAGCCAGGGGACAGGGTTTACCTACGAGCAGTACTTC
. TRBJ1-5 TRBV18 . CASSQAGNQPQHF TGTGCCAGCTCACAAGCAGGTAATCAGCCCCAGCATTTT
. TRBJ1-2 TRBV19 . CASSIAGFNYGYTF TGTGCCAGTAGTATTGCAGGGTTTAACTATGGCTACACCTTC
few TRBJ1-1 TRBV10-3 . CAISEGRGTEAFF TGTGCCATCAGTGAAGGGAGGGGGACTGAAGCTTTCTTT
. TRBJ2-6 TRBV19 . CASSGDRRRSGANVLTF TGTGCCAGTAGCGGGGATCGCCGTCGAAGTGGGGCCAACGTCCTGACTTTC
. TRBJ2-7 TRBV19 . CASKGQLSSYEQYF TGTGCCAGTAAAGGGCAGTTGAGCTCCTACGAGCAGTACTTC
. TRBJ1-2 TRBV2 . CASSRQEAIGGYTF TGTGCCAGCAGCAGACAGGAGGCCATTGGGGGCTACACCTTC
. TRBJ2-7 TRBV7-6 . CASSFLVDEQYF TGTGCCAGCAGCTTCCTGGTCGACGAGCAGTACTTC
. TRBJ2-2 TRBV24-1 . CATSGDSPRTGELFF TGTGCCACCAGCGGGGACTCGCCCCGCACCGGGGAGCTGTTTTTT
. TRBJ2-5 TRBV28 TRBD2 CASSSKELSASGGETQYF TGTGCCAGCAGTTCTAAAGAACTCAGTGCTAGCGGGGGGGAGACCCAGTACTTC
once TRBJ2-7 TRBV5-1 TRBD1 CASSTTGAYEQYF TGCGCCAGCAGCACGACAGGGGCCTACGAGCAGTACTTC
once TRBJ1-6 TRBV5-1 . CASSLSSQNSYNSPLHF TGCGCCAGCAGCTTGTCTTCACAAAACTCCTATAATTCACCCCTCCACTTT
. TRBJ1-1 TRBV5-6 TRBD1 CASSRDRATEAFF TGTGCCAGCAGCCGGGACAGGGCCACTGAAGCTTTCTTT
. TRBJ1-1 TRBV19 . CASSIRNTEAFF TGTGCCAGTAGTATCCGGAACACTGAAGCTTTCTTT
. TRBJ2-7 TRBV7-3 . CASSLTWSSEQYF TGTGCCAGCAGCTTAACTTGGTCTAGCGAGCAGTACTTC
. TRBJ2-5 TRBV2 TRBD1 CASSDTGGRGTQYF TGTGCCAGCAGTGATACAGGGGGAAGAGGGACCCAGTACTTC
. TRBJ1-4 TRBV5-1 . CASSLAQASSPANEKLFF TGCGCCAGCAGCTTGGCACAGGCCTCCTCTCCAGCTAATGAAAAACTGTTTTTT
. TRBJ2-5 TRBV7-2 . CASSFLNREQETQYF TGTGCCAGCAGCTTTCTCAACAGGGAACAAGAGACCCAGTACTTC
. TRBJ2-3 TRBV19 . CASSLTASVTDTQYF TGTGCCAGTAGTCTTACAGCATCGGTCACAGATACGCAGTATTTT
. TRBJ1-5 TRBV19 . CASSHWGASSNQPQHF TGTGCCAGTAGTCATTGGGGGGCGTCTAGCAATCAGCCCCAGCATTTT
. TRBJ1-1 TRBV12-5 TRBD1 CASGVGQGVTEAFF TGTGCTAGTGGCGTGGGACAGGGGGTCACTGAAGCTTTCTTT
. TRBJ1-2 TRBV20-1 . CSASQGHQGRGYTF TGCAGTGCTAGTCAGGGACACCAAGGGCGGGGCTACACCTTC
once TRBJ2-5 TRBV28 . CASSYREETQYF TGTGCCAGCAGTTACAGGGAAGAGACCCAGTACTTC
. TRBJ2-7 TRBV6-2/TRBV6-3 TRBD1 CASSPTTGGRNEQYF TGTGCCAGCAGTCCCACGACAGGGGGCAGAAACGAGCAGTACTTC
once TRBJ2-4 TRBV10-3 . CAISEGLAKNIQYF TGTGCCATCAGTGAAGGATTAGCCAAAAACATTCAGTACTTC
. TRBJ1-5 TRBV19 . CASSHPRGQPQHF TGTGCCAGCTCACACCCCAGGGGTCAGCCCCAGCATTTT
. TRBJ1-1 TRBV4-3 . CASSQDAGMNTEAFF TGCGCCAGCAGCCAAGATGCCGGCATGAACACTGAAGCTTTCTTT
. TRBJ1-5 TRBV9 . CASSQFTGTENQPQHF TGTGCCAGCAGCCAGTTCACCGGGACGGAGAATCAGCCCCAGCATTTT
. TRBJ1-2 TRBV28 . CASSLRDGYTF TGTGCCAGCAGTTTACGGGATGGCTACACCTTC
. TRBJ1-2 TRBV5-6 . CASSLQGLSGFGYTF TGTGCCAGCAGCCTTCAGGGGCTCTCGGGCTTTGGCTACACCTTC
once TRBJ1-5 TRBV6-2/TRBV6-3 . CASSLGYSNQPQHF TGTGCCAGCAGTCTCGGATATAGCAATCAGCCCCAGCATTTT
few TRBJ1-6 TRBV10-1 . CASSESRGRGGNSPLHF TGCGCCAGCAGTGAGTCAAGGGGCAGGGGTGGAAATTCACCCCTCCACTTT
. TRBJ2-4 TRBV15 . CATSPRGNIQYF TGTGCCACCAGCCCACGAGGAAACATTCAGTACTTC
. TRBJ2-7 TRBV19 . CASSMSGNYEQYF TGTGCCAGTAGTATGTCAGGAAACTACGAGCAGTACTTC
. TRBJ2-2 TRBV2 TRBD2 CATQLAGGTGELFF TGTGCCACGCAACTAGCGGGGGGAACCGGGGAGCTGTTTTTT
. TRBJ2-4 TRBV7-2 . CASSLASAGGIQYF TGTGCCAGCAGCTTAGCTTCTGCCGGGGGCATTCAGTACTTC
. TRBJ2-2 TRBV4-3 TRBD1 CASSFLGRQGSTGELFF TGCGCCAGCAGCTTTCTTGGGAGACAGGGAAGCACCGGGGAGCTGTTTTTT
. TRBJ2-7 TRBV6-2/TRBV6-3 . CASSYSREQYF TGTGCCAGCAGTTACTCCAGGGAGCAGTACTTC
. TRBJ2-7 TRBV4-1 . CASSLGQPYEQYF TGCGCCAGCAGCCTCGGACAGCCCTACGAGCAGTACTTC
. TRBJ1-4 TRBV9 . CASSAGFRDEKLFF TGTGCCAGCAGCGCAGGGTTCCGGGATGAAAAACTGTTTTTT
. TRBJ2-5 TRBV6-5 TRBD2 CASTVRGEETQYF TGTGCCAGCACCGTACGGGGGGAGGAGACCCAGTACTTC
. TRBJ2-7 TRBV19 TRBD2 CASSIGSGANYEQYF TGTGCCAGTAGTATCGGTAGCGGGGCTAATTACGAGCAGTACTTC
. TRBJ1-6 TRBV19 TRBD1 CASSMGTGAFGGYNSPLHF TGTGCCAGTAGTATGGGGACAGGGGCGTTCGGCGGCTATAATTCACCCCTCCACTTT
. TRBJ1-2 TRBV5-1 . CASKQEAGGYTF TGCGCCAGCAAGCAGGAAGCGGGAGGCTACACCTTC
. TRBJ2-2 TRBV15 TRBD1 CATSRVGGANTGELFF TGTGCCACCAGCAGAGTAGGGGGCGCGAACACCGGGGAGCTGTTTTTT
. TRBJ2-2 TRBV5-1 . CASSKFSNTGELFF TGCGCCAGCAGCAAGTTTAGCAACACCGGGGAGCTGTTTTTT
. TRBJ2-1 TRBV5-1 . CASSLVVQQNEQFF TGCGCCAGCAGCTTGGTCGTCCAGCAAAATGAGCAGTTCTTC
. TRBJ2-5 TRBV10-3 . CAISEQETQYF TGTGCCATCAGTGAACAAGAGACCCAGTACTTC
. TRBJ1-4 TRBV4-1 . CASSQVYTTNEKLFF TGCGCCAGCAGCCAAGTCTATACAACTAATGAAAAACTGTTTTTT
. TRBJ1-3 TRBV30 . CAWSLAGGDFGNTIYF TGTGCCTGGAGTCTGGCGGGGGGTGACTTTGGAAACACCATATATTTT
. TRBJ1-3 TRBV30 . CALTGSGNTIYF TGTGCCCTTACAGGCTCTGGAAACACCATATATTTT
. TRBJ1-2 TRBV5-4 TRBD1 CASSRQGTDGYTF TGTGCCAGCAGTCGTCAGGGGACAGACGGCTACACCTTC
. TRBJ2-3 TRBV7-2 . CASSLQGGETDTQYF TGTGCCAGCAGCTTACAGGGGGGAGAGACAGATACGCAGTATTTT
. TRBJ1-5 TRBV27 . CASRLTGNQPQHF TGTGCCAGCAGGCTGACAGGCAATCAGCCCCAGCATTTT
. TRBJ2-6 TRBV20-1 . CSASYRGGSGANVLTF TGCAGTGCTAGTTACAGGGGAGGATCTGGGGCCAACGTCCTGACTTTC
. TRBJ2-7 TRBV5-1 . CASSLVSMPPSYEQYF TGCGCCAGCAGCTTAGTTTCTATGCCACCCTCCTACGAGCAGTACTTC
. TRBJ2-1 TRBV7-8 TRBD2 CASSLGGGYSNEQFF TGTGCCAGCAGCTTAGGGGGAGGGTACTCCAATGAGCAGTTCTTC
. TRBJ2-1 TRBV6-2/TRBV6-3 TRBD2 CASSYRLAGEYNEQFF TGTGCCAGCAGTTACAGGCTAGCGGGGGAGTACAATGAGCAGTTCTTC